This T cell receptor (beta chain) came from a study of cytomegalovirus exposure and HLA in healthy donors. General observations from the study: On later analysis, the bulk of CMV-associated TCR beta chains appeared to be HLA-restricted. There were a few CMV-associated chains whose specificity for CMV antigens was confirmed in vitro.

In the case of this clone: Its antigen is unidentified. Different DNA sequences within this sample yield the same CDR3.

Healthy bone marrow donors made up the donor group. Trimming left V 4 bases short and J 3 bases short, with 7 bases between. The CDR3 is 12 residues long. Germline CDR1 reads MNHNY; CDR2 reads SVGAGI (reference sequence). Primers included in the PCR were 60 Vbeta and 13 Jbeta primers. Repertoires were generated with immunoSEQ multiplex PCR, while TCRdb's copy carries only in-frame clones and drops some. Of about 160,000 clones listed, 60% to 85% are singletons. The J gene is TRBJ2-7, the V gene TRBV6-6; weak D call: TRBD1 (5 bases). What was sequenced was PBMCs. This TCR was sampled from a man over 45 in good health and CMV-seropositive. The CDR3: CASSFDSYEQYF. The CDR3 nucleotides read TGTGCCAGCAGTTTTGACAGCTACGAGCAGTACTTC.